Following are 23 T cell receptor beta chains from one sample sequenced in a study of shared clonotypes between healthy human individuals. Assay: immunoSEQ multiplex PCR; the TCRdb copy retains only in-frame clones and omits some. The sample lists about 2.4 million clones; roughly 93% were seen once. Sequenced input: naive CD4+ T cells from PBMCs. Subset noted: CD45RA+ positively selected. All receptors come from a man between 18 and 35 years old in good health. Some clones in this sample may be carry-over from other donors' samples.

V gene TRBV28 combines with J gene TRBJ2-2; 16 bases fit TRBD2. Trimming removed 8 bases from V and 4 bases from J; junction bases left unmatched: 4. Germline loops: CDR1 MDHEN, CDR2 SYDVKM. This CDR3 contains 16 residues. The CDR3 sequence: CASVGTSGRVTGELFF. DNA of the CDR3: TGTGCCAGCGTTGGGACTAGCGGGAGGGTCACCGGGGAGCTGTTTTTT.

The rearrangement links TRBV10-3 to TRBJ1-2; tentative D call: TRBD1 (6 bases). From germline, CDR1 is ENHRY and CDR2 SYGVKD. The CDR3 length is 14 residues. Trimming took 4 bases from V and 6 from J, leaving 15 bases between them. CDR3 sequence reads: CAISAVGGGDGYTF. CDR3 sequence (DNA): TGTGCCATCAGTGCTGTGGGGGGCGGAGATGGCTACACCTTC.

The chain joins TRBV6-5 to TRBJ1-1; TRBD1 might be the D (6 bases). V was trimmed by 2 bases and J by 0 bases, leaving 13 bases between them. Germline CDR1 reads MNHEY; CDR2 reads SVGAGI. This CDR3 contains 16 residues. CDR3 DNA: TGTGCCAGCAGTTACACCCGGACAGCCTTGAACACTGAAGCTTTCTTT. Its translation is CASSYTRTALNTEAFF.

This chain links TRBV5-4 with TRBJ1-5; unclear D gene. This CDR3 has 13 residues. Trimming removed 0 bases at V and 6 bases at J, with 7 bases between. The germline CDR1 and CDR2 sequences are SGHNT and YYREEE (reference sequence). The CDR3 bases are TGTGCCAGCAGCTTGGGAAGGGCTCAGCCCCAGCATTTT. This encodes CASSLGRAQPQHF.

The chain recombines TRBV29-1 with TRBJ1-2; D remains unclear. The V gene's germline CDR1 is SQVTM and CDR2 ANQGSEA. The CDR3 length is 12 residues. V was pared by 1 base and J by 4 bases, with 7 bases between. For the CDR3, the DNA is TGCAGCGTTGAAGCAGAACTCTATGGCTACACCTTC. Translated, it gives CSVEAELYGYTF.

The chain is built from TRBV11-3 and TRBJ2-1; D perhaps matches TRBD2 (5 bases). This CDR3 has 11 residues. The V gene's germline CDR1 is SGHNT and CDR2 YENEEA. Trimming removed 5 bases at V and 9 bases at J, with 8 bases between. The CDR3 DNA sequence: TGTGCCAGCAGCGGGAGAGGTGAGCAGTTCTTC. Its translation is CASSGRGEQFF. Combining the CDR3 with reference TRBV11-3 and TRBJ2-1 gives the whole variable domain EAGVVQSPRYKIIEKKQPVAFWCNPISGHNTLYWYLQNLGQGPELLIRYENEEAVDDSQLPKDRFSAERLKGVDSTLKIQPAELGDSAVYLCASSGRGEQFFGPGTRLTVL.

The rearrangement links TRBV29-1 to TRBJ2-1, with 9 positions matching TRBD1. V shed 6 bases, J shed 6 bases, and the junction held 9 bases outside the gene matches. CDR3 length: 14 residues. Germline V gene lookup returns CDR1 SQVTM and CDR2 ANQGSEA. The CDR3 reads CSVNRDRVANEQFF. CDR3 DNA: TGCAGCGTCAACCGGGACAGGGTTGCCAATGAGCAGTTCTTC.

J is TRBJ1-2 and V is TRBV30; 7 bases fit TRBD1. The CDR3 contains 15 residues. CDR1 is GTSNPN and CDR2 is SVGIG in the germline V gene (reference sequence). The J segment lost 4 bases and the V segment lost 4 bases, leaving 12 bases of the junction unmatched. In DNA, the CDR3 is TGTGCCTGGACTCCCTCGACAGGGTCCTTCTATGGCTACACCTTC. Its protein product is CAWTPSTGSFYGYTF. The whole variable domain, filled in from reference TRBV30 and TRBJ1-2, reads SQTIHQWPATLVQPVGSPLSLECTVEGTSNPNLYWYRQAAGRGLQLLFYSVGIGQISSEVPQNLSASRPQDRQFILSSKKLLLSDSGFYLCAWTPSTGSFYGYTFGSGTRLTVV.

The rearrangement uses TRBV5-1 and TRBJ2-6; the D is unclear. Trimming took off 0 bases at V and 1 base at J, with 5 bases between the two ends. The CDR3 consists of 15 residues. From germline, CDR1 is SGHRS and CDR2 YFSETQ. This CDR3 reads CASSLGRSGANVLTF. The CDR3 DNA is TGCGCCAGCAGCTTGGGAAGGTCTGGGGCCAACGTCCTGACTTTC.

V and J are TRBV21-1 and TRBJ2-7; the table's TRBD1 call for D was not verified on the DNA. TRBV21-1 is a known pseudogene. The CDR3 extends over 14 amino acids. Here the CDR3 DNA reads TGTGCCAGCGCAGACAGGGGGAGCTCCTACGAGCAGTACTTC. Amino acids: CASADRGSSYEQYF.

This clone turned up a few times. This chain's CDR3 is CASSLGQGVSMNTEAFF. The DNA for the CDR3 is TGTGCCAGTAGTTTGGGACAGGGGGTTTCGATGAACACTGAAGCTTTCTTT. The chain joins TRBV19 to TRBJ1-1, with 11 bases identical to TRBD1. With V trimmed by 5 bases and J by 0 bases, 8 bases remained unmatched. The CDR3 contains 17 residues. Germline CDR1 is LNHDA and CDR2 is SQIVND (reference sequence).

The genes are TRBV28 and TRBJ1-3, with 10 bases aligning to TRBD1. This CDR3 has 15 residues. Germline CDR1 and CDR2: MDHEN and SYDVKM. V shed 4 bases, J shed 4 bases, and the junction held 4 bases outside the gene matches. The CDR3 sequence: CASSWGTGDGNTIYF. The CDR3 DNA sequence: TGTGCCAGCAGTTGGGGGACAGGGGACGGAAACACCATATATTTT.

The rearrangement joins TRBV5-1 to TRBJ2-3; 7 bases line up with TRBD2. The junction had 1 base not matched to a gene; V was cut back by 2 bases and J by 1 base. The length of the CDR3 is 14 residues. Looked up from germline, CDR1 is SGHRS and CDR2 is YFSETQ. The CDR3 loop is CASSFTSGTDTQYF. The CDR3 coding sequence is TGCGCCAGCAGCTTTACTAGCGGCACAGATACGCAGTATTTT. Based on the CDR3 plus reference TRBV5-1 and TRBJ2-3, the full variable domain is KAGVTQTPRYLIKTRGQQVTLSCSPISGHRSVSWYQQTPGQGLQFLFEYFSETQRNKGNFPGRFSGRQFSNSRSEMNVSTLELGDSALYLCASSFTSGTDTQYFGPGTRLTVL.

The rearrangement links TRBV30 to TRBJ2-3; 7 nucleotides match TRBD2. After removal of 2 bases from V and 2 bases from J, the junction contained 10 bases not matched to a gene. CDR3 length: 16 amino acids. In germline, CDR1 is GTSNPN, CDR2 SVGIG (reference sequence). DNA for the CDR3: TGTGCCTGGAGTCGTGGGAGGGGACCTTACACAGATACGCAGTATTTT. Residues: CAWSRGRGPYTDTQYF.

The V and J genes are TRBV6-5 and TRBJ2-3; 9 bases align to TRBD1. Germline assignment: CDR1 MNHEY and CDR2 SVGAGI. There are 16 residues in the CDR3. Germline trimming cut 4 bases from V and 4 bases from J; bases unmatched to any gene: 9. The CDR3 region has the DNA TGTGCCAGCAGTTTATCGCCCGGGACAGGGCCAGATACGCAGTATTTT. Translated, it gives CASSLSPGTGPDTQYF.

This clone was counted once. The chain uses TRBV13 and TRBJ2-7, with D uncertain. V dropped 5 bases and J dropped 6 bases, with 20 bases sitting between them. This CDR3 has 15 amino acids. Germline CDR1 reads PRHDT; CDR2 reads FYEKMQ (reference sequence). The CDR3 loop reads CASSPISIGSLEQYF. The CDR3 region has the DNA TGTGCCAGCAGCCCTATATCCATTGGTTCCCTCGAGCAGTACTTC. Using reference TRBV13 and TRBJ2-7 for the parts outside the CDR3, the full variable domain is AAGVIQSPRHLIKEKRETATLKCYPIPRHDTVYWYQQGPGQDPQFLISFYEKMQSDKGSIPDRFSAQQFSDYHSELNMSSLELGDSALYFCASSPISIGSLEQYFGPGTRLTVT.

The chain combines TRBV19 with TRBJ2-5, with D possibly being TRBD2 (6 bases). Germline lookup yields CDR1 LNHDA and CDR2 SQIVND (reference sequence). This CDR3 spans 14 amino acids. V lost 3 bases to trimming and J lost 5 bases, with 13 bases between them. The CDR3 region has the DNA TGTGCCAGTAGTATGGGGGGAGGCGGGGAGACCCAGTACTTC. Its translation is CASSMGGGGETQYF.

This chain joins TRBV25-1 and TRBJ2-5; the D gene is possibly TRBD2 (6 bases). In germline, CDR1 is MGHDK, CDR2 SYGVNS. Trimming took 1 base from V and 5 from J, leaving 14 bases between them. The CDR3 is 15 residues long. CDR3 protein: CASSESQRALETQYF. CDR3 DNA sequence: TGTGCCAGCAGTGAATCTCAGCGGGCTCTGGAGACCCAGTACTTC.

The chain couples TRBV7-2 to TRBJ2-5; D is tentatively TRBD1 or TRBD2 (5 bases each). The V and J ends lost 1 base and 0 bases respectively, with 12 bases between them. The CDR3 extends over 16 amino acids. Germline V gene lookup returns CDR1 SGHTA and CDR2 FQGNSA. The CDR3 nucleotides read TGTGCCAGCAGCTTAGTGGGGACCTCGTACCAAGAGACCCAGTACTTC. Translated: CASSLVGTSYQETQYF.

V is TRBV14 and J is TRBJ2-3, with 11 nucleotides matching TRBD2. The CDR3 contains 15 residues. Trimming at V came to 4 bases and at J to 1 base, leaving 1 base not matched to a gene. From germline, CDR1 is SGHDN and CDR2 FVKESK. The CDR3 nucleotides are TGTGCCAGCAGCCCACTAGCGGGAGGCACAGATACGCAGTATTTT. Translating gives CASSPLAGGTDTQYF.

CDR3 sequence reads: CASSLGGEDTQYF. CDR3 coding DNA: TGTGCCAGCAGTTTGGGGGGAGAAGATACGCAGTATTTT. The rearrangement joins TRBV28 to TRBJ2-3, with D possibly matching TRBD2 (6 bases). Trimming left V 3 bases short and J 5 bases short, with 9 bases between. The CDR3 consists of 13 residues. Per germline, CDR1 MDHEN and CDR2 SYDVKM.

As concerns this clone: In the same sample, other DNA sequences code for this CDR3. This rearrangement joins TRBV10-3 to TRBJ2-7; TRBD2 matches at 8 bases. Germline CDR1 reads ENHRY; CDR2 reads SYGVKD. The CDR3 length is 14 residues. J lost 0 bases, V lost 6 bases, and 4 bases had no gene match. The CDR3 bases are TGTGCCATCAGATCGGGAGGGAGCTCCTACGAGCAGTACTTC. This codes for CAIRSGGSSYEQYF.

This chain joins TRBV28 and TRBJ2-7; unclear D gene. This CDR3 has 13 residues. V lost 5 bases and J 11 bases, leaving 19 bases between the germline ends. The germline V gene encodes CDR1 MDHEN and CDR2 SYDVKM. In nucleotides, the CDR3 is TGTGCCAGCAGTCCTCTTTCAGGCAGCCAGGAGTACTTC. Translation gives CASSPLSGSQEYF.